The present T cell receptor (beta chain) was sequenced within a study of T cells in Graves' hyperthyroidism and ophthalmopathy. Blood sampling occurred at first hyperthyroidism diagnosis, ahead of any ophthalmopathy symptoms. It was RNA transcripts that yielded the amplified TCR beta CDR3 regions. The HTBI primer set was used in a first-round RT-PCR of the TCR CDR3. MiXCR, run by TCRdb on the multiplex PCR reads, gives a single entry per CDR3 protein. The table shows hundreds of thousands of distinct CDR3 sequences, with about 19% occurring only once. This clonotype was counted at least ten times. Germline V gene sequence: CDR1 MDHEN, CDR2 SYDVKM. Unmatched junction bases numbered 11, after V lost 5 bases and J lost 6 bases. The CDR3 consists of 17 residues.

The rearrangement uses TRBV28 and TRBJ2-4, with 12 bases that match TRBD2. This receptor was obtained from a woman aged 45-59 years with Graves' hyperthyroidism that later progressed to Graves' ophthalmopathy. Source material: blood. The CDR3: CASSTPTSGGMRNIQYF. The DNA of the CDR3 is TGTGCCAGCAGTACCCCCACTAGCGGGGGGATGCGAAACATTCAGTACTTC.